The clone carrying this TCR beta chain was detected only a few times. What it binds is unknown. Based on a CD8+CD4-CCR7+CD45RA+ profile, naive CD8 T cells were sorted. TCRdb re-analysed the PCR reads in MiXCR, keeping a single row per CDR3 protein. The repertoire has approximately 500,000 distinct CDR3 sequences, around 23% of them found once; the top ten carry about 0.75%. Germline assignment: CDR1 KGHSH and CDR2 LQKENI. The CDR3 has 14 amino acids. V lost 6 bases to trimming and J lost 4 bases, with 15 bases between them. These data originate in a study of molecular identifiers for immune sequencing clone quantification. Study-level results: Reports indicate spiked Jurkat TCR RNA from one cell could be found among one million naive cells.

Sequencing input: naive CD8+ T cells from blood, with Jurkat cell RNA spiked in. Stated subset: FACS-sorted CD8+CD4-CCR7+CD45RA+ naive T cells. The clonotype comes from a human donor in good health. Some libraries in this study had Jurkat cell RNA spiked in. The gene calls are TRBV18 and TRBJ1-2; the D gene is possibly TRBD1 (5 bases). The CDR3 bases are TGTGCCAGCTCCCCGTGGGGCAGTGGCTATGGCTACACCTTC. Residues: CASSPWGSGYGYTF.